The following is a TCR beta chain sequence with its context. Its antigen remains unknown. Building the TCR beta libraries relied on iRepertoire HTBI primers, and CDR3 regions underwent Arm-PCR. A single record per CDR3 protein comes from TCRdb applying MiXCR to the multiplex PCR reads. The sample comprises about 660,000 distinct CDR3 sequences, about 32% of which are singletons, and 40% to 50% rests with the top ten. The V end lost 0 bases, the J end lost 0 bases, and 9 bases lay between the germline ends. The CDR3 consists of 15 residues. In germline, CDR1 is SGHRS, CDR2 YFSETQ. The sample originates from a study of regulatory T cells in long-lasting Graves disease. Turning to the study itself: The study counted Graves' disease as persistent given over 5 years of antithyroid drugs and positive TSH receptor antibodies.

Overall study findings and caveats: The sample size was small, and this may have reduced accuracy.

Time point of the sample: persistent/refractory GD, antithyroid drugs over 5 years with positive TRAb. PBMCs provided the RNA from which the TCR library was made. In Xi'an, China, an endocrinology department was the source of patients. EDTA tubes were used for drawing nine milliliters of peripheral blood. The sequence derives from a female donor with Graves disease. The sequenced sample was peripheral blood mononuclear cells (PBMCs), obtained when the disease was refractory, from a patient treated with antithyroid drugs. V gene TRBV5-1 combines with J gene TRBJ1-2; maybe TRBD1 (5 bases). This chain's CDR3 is CASSLDGAANYGYTF. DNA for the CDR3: TGCGCCAGCAGCTTGGATGGGGCCGCTAACTATGGCTACACCTTC. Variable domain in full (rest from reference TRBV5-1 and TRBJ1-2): KAGVTQTPRYLIKTRGQQVTLSCSPISGHRSVSWYQQTPGQGLQFLFEYFSETQRNKGNFPGRFSGRQFSNSRSEMNVSTLELGDSALYLCASSLDGAANYGYTFGSGTRLTVV.